This T cell receptor (beta chain) derives from a study of T cells after yellow fever vaccination. Each CDR3 protein gets one entry after TCRdb re-called the 5' RACE reads with MiXCR. This sample has roughly 240,000 distinct CDR3 sequences, with about 7% found just once. This clonotype was seen only a few times. The input for sequencing was CD4+ T cells sorted from PBMCs, taken on the day of the yellow fever booster vaccination. This receptor was identified in a man younger than 40 who received the YFV17D yellow fever vaccine.

CDR3 DNA: TGTGCCAGTAGTATAAGGTTCGGCAGGGGTCATTCCAATGAGCAGTTCTTC. Translating gives CASSIRFGRGHSNEQFF. J is TRBJ2-1 and V is TRBV19; D may be TRBD1 (6 bases). V was trimmed by 2 bases and J by 6 bases, leaving 20 bases between them. The CDR3 spans 17 residues. Germline-derived CDR1 and CDR2 are LNHDA and SQIVND (reference sequence).